The 22 T cell receptor beta chains given below trace back to one sample, sequenced in a study of T cell repertoires in cytomegalovirus infection. TCRdb itself ran the reads through MiXCR, one entry per CDR3 protein. The sample yields a few hundred thousand distinct CDR3 sequences, 35% to 50% seen once. Antigens for these TCRs are unknown. The sample was cultured PBMCs, taken from culture after CMV antigen stimulation. These receptors all come from a human donor in good health (CMV status not recorded). Some clones in this sample may be carry-over from other donors' samples.

The chain uses TRBV30 and TRBJ1-1, with D tentatively TRBD1 (5 bases). The CDR3 contains 14 residues. The V and J ends lost 2 bases and 5 bases respectively, with 15 bases between them. In germline, CDR1 is GTSNPN, CDR2 SVGIG (reference sequence). This CDR3 reads CAWSQDSGGTEAFF. CDR3 DNA sequence: TGTGCCTGGAGTCAAGACAGTGGGGGGACTGAAGCTTTCTTT. Variable domain in full (rest from reference TRBV30 and TRBJ1-1): SQTIHQWPATLVQPVGSPLSLECTVEGTSNPNLYWYRQAAGRGLQLLFYSVGIGQISSEVPQNLSASRPQDRQFILSSKKLLLSDSGFYLCAWSQDSGGTEAFFGQGTRLTVV.

This clonotype occurred a few times. The chain employs TRBV5-1 and TRBJ2-2, with D uncertain. The CDR3 has 15 amino acids. Trimming removed 0 bases from V and 1 base from J, with 7 bases in between. Germline assignment: CDR1 SGHRS and CDR2 YFSETQ. CDR3 nucleotide sequence: TGCGCCAGCAGCTTGGGTACACAGAACACCGGGGAGCTGTTTTTT. Amino acids: CASSLGTQNTGELFF.

V is TRBV7-9 and J is TRBJ2-3; D possibly corresponds to TRBD1 (5 bases). The germline CDR1 and CDR2 sequences are SEHNR and FQNEAQ (reference sequence). The CDR3 runs 14 residues. V was cut by 5 bases and J by 8 bases, with 17 bases left in between. The DNA of the CDR3 is TGTGCCAGCAGCGTAGGGGCGTCTAGTGGTACGCAGTATTTT. Translation: CASSVGASSGTQYF.

Remarks on this clonotype: This may be a read error, as it is one base from a much larger clone. Since the CDR3 does not end with the conserved phenylalanine or tryptophan, this likely comes from a read error. This chain joins TRBV7-2 and TRBJ2-5, with D maybe TRBD2 (6 bases). V was trimmed by 5 bases and J by 4 bases, leaving 8 bases between them. CDR3 length: 12 residues. The V gene's germline CDR1 is SGHTA and CDR2 FQGNSA. This chain's CDR3 is CASSPLAETQYV. In DNA form, the CDR3 reads TGTGCCAGCAGCCCACTAGCAGAGACCCAGTACGTC.

This clonotype has a handful of counts. This chain joins TRBV7-2 and TRBJ2-7, with D maybe TRBD2 (5 bases). V was clipped by 5 bases and J by 4 bases, with 15 bases between them. The germline CDR1 and CDR2 sequences are SGHTA and FQGNSA. The CDR3 extends over 14 amino acids. The CDR3 nucleotides read TGTGCCAGCAGCCCCCTAGCAGTCCAATACGAGCAGTACTTC. Translating gives CASSPLAVQYEQYF. Supplemented by reference TRBV7-2 and TRBJ2-7, the full variable domain reads GAGVSQSPSNKVTEKGKDVELRCDPISGHTALYWYRQSLGQGLEFLIYFQGNSAPDKSGLPSDRFSAERTGGSVSTLTIQRTQQEDSAVYLCASSPLAVQYEQYFGPGTRLTVT.

V usage is TRBV2 and J usage is TRBJ2-1; D uncertain. Trimming shortened V by 4 bases and J by 0 bases, and 10 bases separated the two germline ends. Germline V gene sequence: CDR1 SNHLY, CDR2 FYNNEI. This CDR3 is built from 15 residues. In DNA form, the CDR3 reads TGTGCCAGCAGTGTACTGCCCAGCTCCTACAATGAGCAGTTCTTC. This codes for CASSVLPSSYNEQFF.

This clonotype was recorded a few times. V and J are TRBV20-1 and TRBJ1-1, with D perhaps TRBD1 (5 bases). Per the germline V gene, CDR1 is DFQATT and CDR2 is SNEGSKA (reference sequence). Trimming stripped 5 bases from V and 0 bases from J, with 13 bases between. The CDR3 is made up of 14 amino acids. CDR3 amino acids: CSASGGPMNTEAFF. In DNA, the CDR3 is TGCAGTGCTTCTGGGGGACCGATGAACACTGAAGCTTTCTTT.

The chain links TRBV29-1 to TRBJ2-1; D is unclear. This CDR3 is built from 12 residues. The V end was cut by 6 bases, the J end by 0 bases, with 6 bases between. Germline V gene sequence: CDR1 SQVTM, CDR2 ANQGSEA. CDR3 loop: CSVRPSYNEQFF. CDR3 in DNA: TGCAGCGTCAGACCCTCCTACAATGAGCAGTTCTTC.

This clonotype was observed a handful of times. The chain carries TRBV19 and TRBJ2-4, with 7 bases identical to TRBD2. V lost 10 bases and J lost 2; bases outside the gene matches: 5. Germline CDR1 reads LNHDA; CDR2 reads SQIVND (reference sequence). CDR3 length equals 13 residues. CDR3 DNA sequence: TGTGCCACCCCGAGCGGGACCAAAAACATTCAGTACTTC. Protein product: CATPSGTKNIQYF.

The chain recombines TRBV7-2 with TRBJ2-1; D assignment may be TRBD1 or TRBD2 (5 bases each). Trimming took 1 base from V and 10 from J, leaving 14 bases between them. Germline lookup yields CDR1 SGHTA and CDR2 FQGNSA. The length of the CDR3 is 14 residues. The DNA for the CDR3 is TGTGCCAGCAGCTTAGTGGGGACCAATCGGGAGCAGTTCTTC. Translating it yields CASSLVGTNREQFF. Looking up the rest from reference TRBV7-2 and TRBJ2-1 gives the full variable domain: GAGVSQSPSNKVTEKGKDVELRCDPISGHTALYWYRQSLGQGLEFLIYFQGNSAPDKSGLPSDRFSAERTGGSVSTLTIQRTQQEDSAVYLCASSLVGTNREQFFGPGTRLTVL.

This clonotype came up a few times. The J gene is TRBJ2-5, the V gene TRBV4-2; D might be TRBD2 (5 bases). Germline-derived CDR1 and CDR2 are LGHNA and YNFKEQ. The germline V and J ends were trimmed by 0 bases and 3 bases, with 14 bases remaining between them. The CDR3 covers 16 residues. This chain's CDR3 is CASSQDQASGEETQYF. CDR3 coding DNA: TGTGCCAGCAGCCAAGATCAAGCCAGCGGAGAAGAGACCCAGTACTTC.

V and J are TRBV7-2 and TRBJ2-1; 10 bases are shared with TRBD2. From germline, CDR1 is SGHTA and CDR2 FQGNSA. Unmatched junction bases numbered 7, after V lost 1 base and J lost 10 bases. CDR3 size: 15 residues. This CDR3 reads CASSLVRTSGAEQFF. The DNA for the CDR3 is TGTGCCAGCAGCTTAGTGAGGACTAGCGGTGCCGAGCAGTTCTTC.

This clonotype was counted between two and nine times. This chain joins TRBV6-1 and TRBJ1-1, with D hard to call. V dropped 7 bases and J dropped 0 bases, with 9 bases sitting between them. This CDR3 has 13 amino acids. The germline CDR1 and CDR2 sequences are MNHNS and SASEGT. The chain's CDR3 is CASNDGLNTEAFF. The CDR3 bases are TGTGCCAGCAATGACGGCCTGAACACTGAAGCTTTCTTT.

V gene TRBV7-2 combines with J gene TRBJ2-7; no clear D gene. The V end lost 5 bases, the J end lost 7 bases, and 15 bases lay between the germline ends. Germline assignment: CDR1 SGHTA and CDR2 FQGNSA. The CDR3 runs 13 residues. CDR3 DNA sequence: TGTGCCAGCAGCCAGACTGGGGTTGGGGAGCAGTACTTC. It codes for CASSQTGVGEQYF.

This clonotype was picked up one time. Since a much larger clone is just one base distant, this may be a read error. This sequence joins TRBV14 and TRBJ2-2; D remains unclear. V was shortened by 0 bases and J by 1 base, with 0 bases between the two germline ends. The CDR3 length is 13 residues. CDR1 and CDR2 from the germline V gene are SGHDN and FVKESK. CDR3 nucleotides: TGTGCCAGCAGCCAAGAGAACACCGGGGAGCTGTTTTTT. Translated, it gives CASSQENTGELFF.

J is TRBJ1-5 and V is TRBV20-1; possibly TRBD1 for D (6 bases). Germline V gene data show CDR1 as DFQATT and CDR2 as SNEGSKA (reference sequence). The V gene lost 4 bases and the J gene lost 4 bases, with 14 bases spanning the gap. CDR3 size: 14 residues. Here the CDR3 DNA reads TGCAGTGCTATCCGTAGTACAGGGAATCAGCCCCAGCATTTT. Protein product: CSAIRSTGNQPQHF.

This chain connects TRBV2 to TRBJ2-2; D call uncertain. The CDR3 has 13 amino acids. The germline CDR1 and CDR2 sequences are SNHLY and FYNNEI. V lost 1 base and J lost 6, with 6 bases in between. The CDR3 DNA reads TGTGCCAGCAGTGAAGGGGTTGCCGGGGAGCTGTTTTTT. Translated: CASSEGVAGELFF.

This chain connects TRBV6-5 to TRBJ2-7; D not resolved. CDR1 is MNHEY and CDR2 is SVGAGI in the germline V gene. Trimming left V 4 bases short and J 5 bases short, with 15 bases between. This CDR3 comprises 14 residues. This chain's CDR3 is CASSSPGRKNEQYF. The DNA of the CDR3 is TGTGCCAGCAGTTCCCCCGGACGGAAAAACGAGCAGTACTTC.

There are a few counts of this clonotype. The chain couples TRBV7-2 to TRBJ2-3; the D gene is possibly TRBD2 (7 bases). There are 16 residues in the CDR3. The V and J ends lost 4 bases and 4 bases respectively, with 18 bases between them. CDR1 SGHTA and CDR2 FQGNSA come from the germline V gene. The CDR3 DNA reads TGTGCCAGCAGCTCCCGGGCCGGGGGGCGGCCAGATACGCAGTATTTT. Encoded protein: CASSSRAGGRPDTQYF.

The chain uses TRBV7-7 and TRBJ2-5; no firm D call. Germline V gene data show CDR1 as SSHAT and CDR2 as FNYEAQ (reference sequence). The CDR3 extends over 16 amino acids. V lost 5 bases and J 1 base, leaving 17 bases between the germline ends. CDR3 nucleotide sequence: TGTGCCAGCAGCCTTTACCGCTCCCCCTCCCAAGAGACCCAGTACTTC. It yields the protein CASSLYRSPSQETQYF.

The J gene is TRBJ2-7, the V gene TRBV3-1; D perhaps matches TRBD2 (6 bases). Trimming pared 4 bases from V and 3 bases from J, leaving 13 bases between. The CDR3 covers 14 residues. Looked up from germline, CDR1 is LGHDT and CDR2 is YNNKEL (reference sequence). CDR3 sequence reads: CASSPRDSNYEQYF. DNA of the CDR3: TGTGCCAGCAGCCCGAGGGACTCCAACTACGAGCAGTACTTC.

V is TRBV7-9 and J is TRBJ1-1; no clear D. CDR1 is SEHNR, CDR2 FQNEAQ, per germline (reference sequence). This CDR3 has 18 amino acids. V was trimmed by 5 bases and J by 0 bases, leaving 22 bases between them. The CDR3 nucleotides are TGTGCCAGCAGCAACCTGGGAGACACCGCTATAATGAACACTGAAGCTTTCTTT. Translation: CASSNLGDTAIMNTEAFF. The variable domain in full, completed from reference TRBV7-9 and TRBJ1-1, reads DTGVSQNPRHKITKRGQNVTFRCDPISEHNRLYWYRQTLGQGPEFLTYFQNEAQLEKSRLLSDRFSAERPKGSFSTLEIQRTEQGDSAMYLCASSNLGDTAIMNTEAFFGQGTRLTVV.